This TCR beta chain emerged from a study of long-term antiretroviral therapy in people with HIV. General study points: Diversity increased after ART yet remained lower than in transplant donor controls.

Germline V gene lookup returns CDR1 SGHTA and CDR2 FQGNSA. Trimming removed 5 bases from V and 2 bases from J, with 22 bases in between. The CDR3 has 17 amino acids. Sequencing relied on immunoSEQ assay v3.0, run at survey level. The assay was immunoSEQ multiplex PCR, and TCRdb's table has in-frame clones only and misses some. The table has 15,000 to 20,000 clones, roughly 80% seen once. Every donor contributed at least one pre-ART and at least two post-ART PBMC samples. This clone turned up a few times. Its antigen remains unidentified. This chain connects TRBV7-2 to TRBJ2-7, with D perhaps being TRBD1 or TRBD2 (5 bases each). Sample: unsorted PBMCs, taken 0.6 years after starting antiretroviral therapy. The sequence was obtained from a woman aged 18 to 35 with HIV. CDR3 region: CASSGDRYSGETYEQYF. The CDR3 region has the DNA TGTGCCAGCAGCGGGGACCGGTACAGCGGAGAGACCTACGAGCAGTACTTC. Combining the CDR3 with reference TRBV7-2 and TRBJ2-7 gives the whole variable domain GAGVSQSPSNKVTEKGKDVELRCDPISGHTALYWYRQSLGQGLEFLIYFQGNSAPDKSGLPSDRFSAERTGGSVSTLTIQRTQQEDSAVYLCASSGDRYSGETYEQYFGPGTRLTVT.